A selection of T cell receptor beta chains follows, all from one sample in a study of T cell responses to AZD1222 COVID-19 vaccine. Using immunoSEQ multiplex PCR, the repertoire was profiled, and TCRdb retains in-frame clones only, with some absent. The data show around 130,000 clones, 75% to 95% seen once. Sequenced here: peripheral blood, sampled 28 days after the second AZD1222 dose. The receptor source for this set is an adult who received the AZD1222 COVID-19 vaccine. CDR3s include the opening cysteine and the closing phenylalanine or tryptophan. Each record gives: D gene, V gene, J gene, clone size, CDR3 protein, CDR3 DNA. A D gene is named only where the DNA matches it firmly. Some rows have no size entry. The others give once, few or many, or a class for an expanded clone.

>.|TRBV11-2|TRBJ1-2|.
CASSLSRGGGGYTF
TGTGCCAGCAGCTTAAGCAGGGGCGGTGGTGGCTACACCTTC
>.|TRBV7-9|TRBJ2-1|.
CASSYEGEGEADEQFF
TGTGCCAGCAGCTACGAGGGGGAAGGTGAGGCAGATGAGCAGTTCTTC
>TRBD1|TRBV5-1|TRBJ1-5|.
CASSPTGAGQPQHF
TGCGCCAGCAGCCCGACAGGGGCGGGTCAGCCCCAGCATTTT
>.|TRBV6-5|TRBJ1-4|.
CASSQGGRTNEKLFF
TGTGCCAGCAGCCAAGGGGGACGGACTAATGAAAAACTGTTTTTT
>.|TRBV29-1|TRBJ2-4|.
CSVAQGDIQYF
TGCAGCGTTGCCCAGGGCGACATTCAGTACTTC
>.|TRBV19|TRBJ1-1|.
CATNGGRTTEAFF
TGTGCCACGAACGGGGGCCGGACCACTGAAGCTTTCTTT
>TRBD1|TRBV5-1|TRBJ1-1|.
CASSFAAGGGTEAFF
TGCGCCAGCAGCTTCGCCGCAGGGGGCGGCACTGAAGCTTTCTTT
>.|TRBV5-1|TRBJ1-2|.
CASSSGPRGGYTF
TGCGCCAGCAGTTCCGGGCCTAGGGGCGGCTACACCTTC
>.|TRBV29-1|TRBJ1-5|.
CSVQGSGDQPQHF
TGCAGCGTCCAGGGTTCGGGGGATCAGCCCCAGCATTTT
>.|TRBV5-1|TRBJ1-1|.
CASSLERGRMNTEAFF
TGCGCCAGCAGCTTGGAAAGGGGAAGGATGAACACTGAAGCTTTCTTT
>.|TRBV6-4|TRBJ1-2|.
CASSGGRFYGYTF
TGTGCCAGCAGTGGGGGGCGGTTCTATGGCTACACCTTC
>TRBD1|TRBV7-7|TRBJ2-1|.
CASSLGTGGEGNEQFF
TGTGCTAGCAGCTTAGGGACAGGGGGCGAGGGCAATGAGCAGTTCTTC
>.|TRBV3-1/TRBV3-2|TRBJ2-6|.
CASSQEGAHVGANVLTF
TGTGCCAGCAGCCAAGAGGGGGCCCACGTGGGGGCCAACGTCCTGACTTTC
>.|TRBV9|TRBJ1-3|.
CASSAQGSGNTIYF
TGTGCCAGCAGCGCACAGGGTTCTGGAAACACCATATATTTT
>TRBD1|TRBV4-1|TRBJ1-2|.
CASSQDGQGTGYGYTF
TGCGCCAGCAGCCAAGATGGACAGGGGACAGGCTATGGCTACACCTTC
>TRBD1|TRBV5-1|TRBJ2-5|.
CASSPLPGGAETQYF
TGCGCCAGCAGCCCATTGCCAGGGGGCGCCGAGACCCAGTACTTC
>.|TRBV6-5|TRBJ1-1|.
CASRHETGIAEAFF
TGTGCCAGCAGGCACGAAACAGGGATAGCTGAAGCTTTCTTT
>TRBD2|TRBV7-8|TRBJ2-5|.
CASSLEVPRLAGGRGQETQYF
TGTGCCAGCAGCTTAGAGGTCCCCCGACTAGCGGGGGGAAGGGGACAAGAGACCCAGTACTTC
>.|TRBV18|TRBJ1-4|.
CASSSSTDYNEKLFF
TGTGCCAGCTCATCTTCGACGGACTATAATGAAAAACTGTTTTTT
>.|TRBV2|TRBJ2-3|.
CASSELVRATDTQYF
TGTGCCAGCAGTGAACTGGTCAGGGCGACAGATACGCAGTATTTT
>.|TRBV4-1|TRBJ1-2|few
CASSLSMGNYGYTF
TGCGCCAGCAGCCTTTCGATGGGCAACTATGGCTACACCTTC
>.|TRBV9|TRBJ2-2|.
CASSVYGARGELFF
TGTGCCAGCAGCGTATACGGCGCTCGCGGGGAGCTGTTTTTT
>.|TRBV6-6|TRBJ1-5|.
CASSIGGSNQPQHF
TGTGCCAGCAGTATAGGGGGTAGCAATCAGCCCCAGCATTTT
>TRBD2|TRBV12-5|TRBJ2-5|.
CASGSSGGAQETQYF
TGTGCTAGTGGCTCTAGCGGGGGGGCCCAAGAGACCCAGTACTTC
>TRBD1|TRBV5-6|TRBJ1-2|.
CASSSQPNGQGGGYTF
TGTGCCAGCAGTTCACAGCCGAATGGACAGGGAGGTGGCTACACCTTC
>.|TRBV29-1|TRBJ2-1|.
CSGGTPSLYNEQFF
TGCAGCGGGGGGACTCCCTCTCTCTACAATGAGCAGTTCTTC
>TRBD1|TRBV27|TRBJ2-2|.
CASSSGTGVGELFF
TGTGCCAGCAGTTCAGGGACAGGGGTTGGGGAGCTGTTTTTT
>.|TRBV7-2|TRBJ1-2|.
CASSLGSYGYTF
TGTGCCAGCAGCTTAGGATCCTATGGCTACACCTTC
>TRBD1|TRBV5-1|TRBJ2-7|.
CASGGTGPYEQYF
TGCGCCAGCGGCGGGACAGGGCCCTACGAGCAGTACTTC
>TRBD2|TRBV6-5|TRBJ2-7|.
CASSMSGGYSYEQYF
TGTGCCAGCAGTATGAGCGGGGGGTATTCCTACGAGCAGTACTTC
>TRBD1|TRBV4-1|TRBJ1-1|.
CASSQFTGEYTEAFF
TGCGCCAGCAGCCAATTTACAGGGGAGTACACTGAAGCTTTCTTT
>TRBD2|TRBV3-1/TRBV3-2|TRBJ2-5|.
CASSQGLAGGETQYF
TGTGCCAGCAGCCAAGGTCTAGCGGGGGGGGAGACCCAGTACTTC
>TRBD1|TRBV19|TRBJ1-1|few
CASSSPTGGNTEAFF
TGTGCCAGTAGTAGCCCGACAGGGGGGAACACTGAAGCTTTCTTT
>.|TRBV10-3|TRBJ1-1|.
CAISSSTGDTEAFF
TGTGCCATCAGTTCGAGTACCGGGGACACTGAAGCTTTCTTT
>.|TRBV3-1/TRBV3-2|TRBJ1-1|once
CASSQDTWQRNTEAFF
TGTGCCAGCAGCCAAGATACGTGGCAGCGGAACACTGAAGCTTTCTTT
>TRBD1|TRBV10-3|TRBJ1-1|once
CAISGGQGKNTEAFF
TGTGCCATCAGTGGGGGACAGGGAAAGAACACTGAAGCTTTCTTT
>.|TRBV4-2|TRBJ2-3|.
CASSQEAPGLTFTDTQYF
TGTGCCAGCAGCCAAGAAGCACCGGGGCTTACCTTCACAGATACGCAGTATTTT
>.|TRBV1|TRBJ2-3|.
CTSRTASTDTQYF
TGCACCAGCAGGACTGCCAGCACAGATACGCAGTATTTT
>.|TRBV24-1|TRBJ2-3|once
CATSDSRVADTQYF
TGTGCCACCAGTGATTCCAGGGTAGCAGATACGCAGTATTTT
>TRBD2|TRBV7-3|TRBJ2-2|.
CASSLPAGGQTGELFF
TGTGCCAGCAGCTTACCCGCGGGGGGGCAAACCGGGGAGCTGTTTTTT
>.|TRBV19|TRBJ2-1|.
CASSRRRSKDNEQFF
TGTGCCAGTAGCCGCAGACGCTCGAAGGACAATGAGCAGTTCTTC
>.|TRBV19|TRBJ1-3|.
CATSHLESTGISGNTIYF
TGTGCCACTAGCCACCTAGAATCTACAGGGATCTCTGGAAACACCATATATTTT
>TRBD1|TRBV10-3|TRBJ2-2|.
CATTGGSNGELFF
TGTGCCACCACAGGGGGCTCTAACGGGGAGCTGTTTTTT
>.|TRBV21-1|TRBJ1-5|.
CASSKAGGVGNQPQHF
TGTGCCAGCAGCAAAGCGGGAGGGGTTGGCAATCAGCCCCAGCATTTT
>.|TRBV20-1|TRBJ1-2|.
CSARVQTGYTF
TGCAGTGCTAGAGTACAGACTGGCTACACCTTC
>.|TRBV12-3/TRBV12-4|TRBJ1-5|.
CASSLLGNQPQHF
TGTGCCAGCAGTTTACTCGGAAATCAGCCCCAGCATTTT
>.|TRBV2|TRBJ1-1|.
CASTKPGQSTYWNTEAFF
TGTGCCAGCACCAAACCAGGACAGTCGACATACTGGAACACTGAAGCTTTCTTT
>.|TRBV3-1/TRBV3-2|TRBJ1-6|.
CASSQAGHSPLHF
TGTGCCAGCAGCCAAGCGGGCCATTCACCCCTCCACTTT
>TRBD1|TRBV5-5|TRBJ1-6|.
CASSLYEDRDYNSPLHF
TGTGCCAGCAGCTTGTATGAAGACAGGGACTATAATTCACCCCTCCACTTT